This T cell receptor beta chain was recorded in a study of identical twins. Each donor (without exception) was a healthy Caucasian. CDR1 is MDHEN and CDR2 is SYDVKM in the germline V gene. The CDR3 totals 15 residues. V trimming: 8 bases; J trimming: 6 bases; junction bases outside the gene matches: 8. One entry per CDR3 protein results from TCRdb running MiXCR on the 5' RACE reads. Of around 470,000 distinct CDR3 sequences listed, 14% are singletons. The sample also formed part of further work on yellow fever vaccine responses in identical twins.

Sample: CD4+ T cells sorted from blood. The V gene is TRBV28, the J gene TRBJ2-3; 13 positions agree with TRBD2. The origin of this receptor is a woman younger than 30 in good health. In nucleotides, the CDR3 is TGTGCCAGCGCCCTACTAGCGGGAGGGCGGGATACGCAGTATTTT. Translation: CASALLAGGRDTQYF.